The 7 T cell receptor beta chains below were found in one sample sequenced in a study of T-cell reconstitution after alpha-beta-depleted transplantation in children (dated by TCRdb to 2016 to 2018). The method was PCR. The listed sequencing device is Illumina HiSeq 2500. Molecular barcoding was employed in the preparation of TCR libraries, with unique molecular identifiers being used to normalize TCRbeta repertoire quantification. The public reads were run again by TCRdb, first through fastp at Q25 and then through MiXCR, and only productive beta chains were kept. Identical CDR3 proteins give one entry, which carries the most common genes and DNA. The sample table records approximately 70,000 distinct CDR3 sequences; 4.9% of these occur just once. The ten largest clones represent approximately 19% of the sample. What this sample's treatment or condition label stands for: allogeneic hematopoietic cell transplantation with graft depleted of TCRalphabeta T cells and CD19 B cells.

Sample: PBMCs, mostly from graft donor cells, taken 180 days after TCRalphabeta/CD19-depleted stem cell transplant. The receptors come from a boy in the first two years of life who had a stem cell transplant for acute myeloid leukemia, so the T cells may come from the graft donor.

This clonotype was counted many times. CDR3 residues: CASSLVGTLNTEAFF. The CDR3 nucleotides read TGTGCCAGCAGTTTAGTCGGGACGTTGAACACTGAAGCTTTCTTT. This chain uses TRBV12-3 or TRBV12-4 with TRBJ1-1; D possibly corresponds to TRBD1 (5 bases). The CDR3 consists of 15 residues. Trimming cost V 1 base and J 0 bases, with 9 bases left between them.

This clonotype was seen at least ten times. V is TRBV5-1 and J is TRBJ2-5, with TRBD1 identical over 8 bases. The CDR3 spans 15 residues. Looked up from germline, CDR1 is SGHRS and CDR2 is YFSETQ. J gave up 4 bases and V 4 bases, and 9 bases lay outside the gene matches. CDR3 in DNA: TGCGCCAGCAGCCCAACCCAGGGGGCCCGAGAGACCCAGTACTTC. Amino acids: CASSPTQGARETQYF.

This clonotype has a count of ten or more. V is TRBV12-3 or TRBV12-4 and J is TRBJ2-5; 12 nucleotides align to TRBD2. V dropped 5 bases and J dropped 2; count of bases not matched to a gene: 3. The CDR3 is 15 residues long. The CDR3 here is CASSRLAGAQETQYF. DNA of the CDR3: TGTGCCAGCAGTCGACTAGCGGGGGCTCAAGAGACCCAGTACTTC.

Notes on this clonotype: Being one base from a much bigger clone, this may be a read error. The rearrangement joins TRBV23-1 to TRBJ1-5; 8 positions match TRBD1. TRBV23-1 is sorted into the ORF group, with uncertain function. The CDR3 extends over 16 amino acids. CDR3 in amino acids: CARSQSTGVGTQPQHF. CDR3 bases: TGCGCCCGCAGTCAATCGACAGGGGTTGGGACTCAGCCCCAGCATTTT.

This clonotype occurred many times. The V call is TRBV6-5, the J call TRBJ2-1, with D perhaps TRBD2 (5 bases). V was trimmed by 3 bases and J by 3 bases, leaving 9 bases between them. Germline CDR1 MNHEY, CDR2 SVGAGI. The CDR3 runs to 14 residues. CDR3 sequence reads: CASSYLGVYNEQFF. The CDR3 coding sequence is TGTGCCAGCAGTTATTTGGGAGTCTACAATGAGCAGTTCTTC.

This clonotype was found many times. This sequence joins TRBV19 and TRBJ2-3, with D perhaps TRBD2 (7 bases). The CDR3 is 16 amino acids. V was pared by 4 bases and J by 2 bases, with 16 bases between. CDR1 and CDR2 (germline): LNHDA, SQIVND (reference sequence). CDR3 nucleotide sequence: TGTGCCAGTAGTACCCTTGGGGGGGGCCTCACAGATACGCAGTATTTT. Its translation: CASSTLGGGLTDTQYF.

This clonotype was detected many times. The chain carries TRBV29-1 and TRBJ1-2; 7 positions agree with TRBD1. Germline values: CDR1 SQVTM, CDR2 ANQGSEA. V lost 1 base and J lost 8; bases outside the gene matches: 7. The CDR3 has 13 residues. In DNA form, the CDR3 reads TGCAGCGTTGAAGCCGGCACAGGGGAAGGCTACACCTTC. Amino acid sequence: CSVEAGTGEGYTF.